Reported below is one TCR beta chain. Its specificity is unknown. CDR1 is SEHNR, CDR2 FQNEAQ, per germline (reference sequence). CDR3 length: 15 residues. V gave up 5 bases and J gave up 2 bases; unmatched junction bases: 7. These data belong to a study of blood T cells in healthy people across ages. The study's findings and limits: A strong correlation between TCR beta diversity and naive T cell percentage was seen. Estimated diversity across one million T cells was deemed an underestimate. Per-million-T-cell TCR beta diversity fell roughly linearly with age. More naive CD4+ cells and higher diversity were found in long-lived than in aged donors.

Sample-barcoded 5' priming and a J-beta primer mix drove a second PCR of about 6 to 12 cycles. Via MiXCR, TCRdb re-called the 5' RACE reads, giving one row per CDR3 protein. The sample holds 1.5 million to 2 million distinct CDR3 sequences, about two fifths seen once. The sequencing input was blood. The clonotype originates from a human donor in good health. The rearrangement uses TRBV7-9 and TRBJ1-1, with 8 bases fitting TRBD1. DNA for the CDR3: TGTGCCAGCAGCCTAACGGGACAGGTCAACACTGAAGCTTTCTTT. Translated, it gives CASSLTGQVNTEAFF.